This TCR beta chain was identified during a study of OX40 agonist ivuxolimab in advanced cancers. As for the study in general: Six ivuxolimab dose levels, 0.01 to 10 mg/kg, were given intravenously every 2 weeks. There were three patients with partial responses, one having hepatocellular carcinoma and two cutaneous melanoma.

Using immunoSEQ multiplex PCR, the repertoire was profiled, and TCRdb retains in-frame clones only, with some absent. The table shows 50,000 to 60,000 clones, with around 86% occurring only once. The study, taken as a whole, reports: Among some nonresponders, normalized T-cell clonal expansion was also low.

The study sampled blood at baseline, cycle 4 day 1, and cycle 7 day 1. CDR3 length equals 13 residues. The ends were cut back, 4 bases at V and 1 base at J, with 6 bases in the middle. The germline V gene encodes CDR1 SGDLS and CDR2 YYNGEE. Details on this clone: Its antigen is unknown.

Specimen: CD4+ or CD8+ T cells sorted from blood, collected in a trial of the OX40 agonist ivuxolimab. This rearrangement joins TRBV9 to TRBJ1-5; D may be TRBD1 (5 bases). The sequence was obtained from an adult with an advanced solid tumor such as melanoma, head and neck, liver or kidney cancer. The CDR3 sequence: CASSRDSNQPQHF. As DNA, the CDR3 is TGTGCCAGCAGCCGGGACAGCAATCAGCCCCAGCATTTT.